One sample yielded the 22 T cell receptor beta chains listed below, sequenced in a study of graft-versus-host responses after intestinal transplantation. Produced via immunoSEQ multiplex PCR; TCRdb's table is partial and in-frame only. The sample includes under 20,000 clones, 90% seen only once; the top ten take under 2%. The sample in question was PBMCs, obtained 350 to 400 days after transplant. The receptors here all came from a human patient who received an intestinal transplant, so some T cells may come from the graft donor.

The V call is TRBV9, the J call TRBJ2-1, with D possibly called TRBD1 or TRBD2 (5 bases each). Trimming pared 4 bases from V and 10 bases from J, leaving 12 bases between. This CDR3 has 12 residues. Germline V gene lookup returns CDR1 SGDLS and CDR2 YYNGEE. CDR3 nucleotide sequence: TGTGCCAGCAGCCCTAGCCGGGGCGAGCAGTTCTTC. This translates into CASSPSRGEQFF.

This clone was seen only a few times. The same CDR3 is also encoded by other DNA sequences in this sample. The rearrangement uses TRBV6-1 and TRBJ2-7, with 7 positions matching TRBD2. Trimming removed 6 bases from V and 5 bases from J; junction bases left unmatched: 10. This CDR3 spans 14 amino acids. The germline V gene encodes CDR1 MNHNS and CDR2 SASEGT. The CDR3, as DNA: TGTGCCAGCAGCCACGGTGGGGGGAGGGACGAGCAGTACTTC. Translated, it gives CASSHGGGRDEQYF.

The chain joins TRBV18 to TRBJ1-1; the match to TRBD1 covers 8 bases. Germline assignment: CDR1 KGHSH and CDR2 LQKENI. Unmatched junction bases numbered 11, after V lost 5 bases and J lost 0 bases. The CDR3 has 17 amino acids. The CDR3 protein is CASSTPGQEFMNTEAFF. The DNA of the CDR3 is TGTGCCAGCTCAACGCCGGGACAGGAATTTATGAACACTGAAGCTTTCTTT.

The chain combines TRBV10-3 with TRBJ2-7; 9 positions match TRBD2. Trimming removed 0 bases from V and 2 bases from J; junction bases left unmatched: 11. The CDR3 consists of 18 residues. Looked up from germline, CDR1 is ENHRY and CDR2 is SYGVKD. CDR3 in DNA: TGTGCCATCAGTGAGTCGAGATCGGGACTAGCAATTCCCTACGAGCAGTACTTC. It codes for CAISESRSGLAIPYEQYF.

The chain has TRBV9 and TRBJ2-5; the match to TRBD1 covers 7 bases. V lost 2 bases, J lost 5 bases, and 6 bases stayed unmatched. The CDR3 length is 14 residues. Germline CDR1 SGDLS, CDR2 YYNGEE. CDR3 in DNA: TGTGCCAGCAGCGTCGGACAGGCGGTGGAGACCCAGTACTTC. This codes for CASSVGQAVETQYF.

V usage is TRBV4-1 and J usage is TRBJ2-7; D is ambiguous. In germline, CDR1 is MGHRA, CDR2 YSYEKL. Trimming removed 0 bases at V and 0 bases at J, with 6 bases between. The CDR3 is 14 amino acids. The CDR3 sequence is CASSQDRSSYEQYF. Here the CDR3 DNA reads TGCGCCAGCAGCCAAGATCGTTCCTCCTACGAGCAGTACTTC.

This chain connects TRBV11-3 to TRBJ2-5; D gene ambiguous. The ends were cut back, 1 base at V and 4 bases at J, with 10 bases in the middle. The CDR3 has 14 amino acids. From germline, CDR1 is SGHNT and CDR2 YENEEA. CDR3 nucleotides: TGTGCCAGCAGCTTAGTAGGCAGGATAGAGACCCAGTACTTC. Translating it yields CASSLVGRIETQYF. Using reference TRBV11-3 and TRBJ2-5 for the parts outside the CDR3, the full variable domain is EAGVVQSPRYKIIEKKQPVAFWCNPISGHNTLYWYLQNLGQGPELLIRYENEEAVDDSQLPKDRFSAERLKGVDSTLKIQPAELGDSAVYLCASSLVGRIETQYFGPGTRLLVL.

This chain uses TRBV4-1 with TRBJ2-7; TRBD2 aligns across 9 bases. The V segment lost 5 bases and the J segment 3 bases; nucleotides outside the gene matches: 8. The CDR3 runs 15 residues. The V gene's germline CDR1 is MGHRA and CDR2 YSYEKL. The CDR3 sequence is CASSMIERGVYEQYF. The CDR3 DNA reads TGCGCCAGCAGCATGATCGAGCGGGGGGTCTACGAGCAGTACTTC.

Here the CDR3 reads CSVGRGLNTEAFF. CDR3 coding DNA: TGCAGCGTTGGAAGGGGCCTGAACACTGAAGCTTTCTTT. The chain joins TRBV29-1 to TRBJ1-1; the D gene is possibly TRBD1 (5 bases). V lost 4 bases and J 0 bases, leaving 9 bases between the germline ends. Looked up from germline, CDR1 is SQVTM and CDR2 is ANQGSEA. The CDR3 covers 13 residues.

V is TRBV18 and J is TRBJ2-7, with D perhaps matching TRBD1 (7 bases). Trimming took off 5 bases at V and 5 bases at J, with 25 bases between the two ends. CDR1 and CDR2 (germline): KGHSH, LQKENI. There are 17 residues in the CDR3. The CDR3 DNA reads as TGTGCCAGCTCATCCCCCCCGAAACAGGGGAGGAAAGACGAGCAGTACTTC. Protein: CASSSPPKQGRKDEQYF.

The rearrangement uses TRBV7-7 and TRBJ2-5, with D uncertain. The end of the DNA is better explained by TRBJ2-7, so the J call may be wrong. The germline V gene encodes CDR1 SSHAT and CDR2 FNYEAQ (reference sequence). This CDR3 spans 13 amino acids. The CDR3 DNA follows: TGTGCCAGCAGCTTAGTCTCTGTCTACGAGCAGTACTTC. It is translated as CASSLVSVYEQYF.

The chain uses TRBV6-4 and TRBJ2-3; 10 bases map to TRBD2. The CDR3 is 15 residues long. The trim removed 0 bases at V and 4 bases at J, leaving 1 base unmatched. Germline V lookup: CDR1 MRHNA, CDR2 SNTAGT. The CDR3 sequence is CASSDSSGGSDTQYF. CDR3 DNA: TGTGCCAGCAGTGACTCTAGCGGGGGGTCAGATACGCAGTATTTT.

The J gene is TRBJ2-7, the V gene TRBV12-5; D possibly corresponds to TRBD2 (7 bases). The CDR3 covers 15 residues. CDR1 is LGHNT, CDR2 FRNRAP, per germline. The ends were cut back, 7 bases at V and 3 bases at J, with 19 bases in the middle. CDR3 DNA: TGTGCTAGTGCCCCGGGGGGCGGGAGCCTCTACGAGCAGTACTTC. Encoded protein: CASAPGGGSLYEQYF.

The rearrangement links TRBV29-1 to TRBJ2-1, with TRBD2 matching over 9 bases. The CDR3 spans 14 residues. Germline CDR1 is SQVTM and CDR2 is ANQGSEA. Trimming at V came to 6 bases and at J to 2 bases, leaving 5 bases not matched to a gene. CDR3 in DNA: TGCAGCGTAAATAGCGGGGGAACCTACAATGAGCAGTTCTTC. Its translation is CSVNSGGTYNEQFF.

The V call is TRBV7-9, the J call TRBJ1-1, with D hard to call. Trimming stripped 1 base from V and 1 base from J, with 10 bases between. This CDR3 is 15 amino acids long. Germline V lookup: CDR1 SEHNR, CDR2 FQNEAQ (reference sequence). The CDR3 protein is CASSLVNWGNTEAFF. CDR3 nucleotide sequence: TGTGCCAGCAGCTTAGTAAATTGGGGGAACACTGAAGCTTTCTTT.

CDR3 region: CASSLQGEQYF. As DNA, the CDR3 is TGTGCCAGCAGTTTACAGGGCGAGCAGTACTTC. This chain joins TRBV28 and TRBJ2-7; possible D gene TRBD1, 5 bases. Germline loops: CDR1 MDHEN, CDR2 SYDVKM. The CDR3 covers 11 residues. The V and J ends lost 2 bases and 6 bases respectively, with 5 bases between them.

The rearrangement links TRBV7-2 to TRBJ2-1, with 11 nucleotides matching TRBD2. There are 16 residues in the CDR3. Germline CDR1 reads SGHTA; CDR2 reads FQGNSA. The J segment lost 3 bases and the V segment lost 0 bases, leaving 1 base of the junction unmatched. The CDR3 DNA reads TGTGCCAGCAGCTTAGCGGGACTAGCGGTCTACAATGAGCAGTTCTTC. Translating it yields CASSLAGLAVYNEQFF.

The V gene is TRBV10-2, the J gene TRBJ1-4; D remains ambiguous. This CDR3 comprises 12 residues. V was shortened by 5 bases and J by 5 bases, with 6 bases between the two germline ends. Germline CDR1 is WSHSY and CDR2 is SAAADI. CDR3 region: CASSPQNEKLFF. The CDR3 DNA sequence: TGCGCCAGCAGTCCCCAAAATGAAAAACTGTTTTTT.

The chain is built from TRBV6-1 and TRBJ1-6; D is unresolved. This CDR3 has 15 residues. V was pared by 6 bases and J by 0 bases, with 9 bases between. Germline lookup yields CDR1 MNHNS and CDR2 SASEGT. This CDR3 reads CASRPQSSYNSPLHF. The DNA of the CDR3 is TGTGCCAGCAGACCTCAGAGCTCCTATAATTCACCCCTCCACTTT.

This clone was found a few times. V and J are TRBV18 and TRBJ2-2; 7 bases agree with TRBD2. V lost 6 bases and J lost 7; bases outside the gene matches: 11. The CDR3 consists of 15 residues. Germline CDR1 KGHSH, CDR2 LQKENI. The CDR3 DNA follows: TGTGCCAGCTCCTACTCGGCGGGAGCGATCGGGGAGCTGTTTTTT. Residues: CASSYSAGAIGELFF. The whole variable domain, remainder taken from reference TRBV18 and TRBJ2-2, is NAGVMQNPRHLVRRRGQEARLRCSPMKGHSHVYWYRQLPEEGLKFMVYLQKENIIDESGMPKERFSAEFPKEGPSILRIQQVVRGDSAAYFCASSYSAGAIGELFFGEGSRLTVL.

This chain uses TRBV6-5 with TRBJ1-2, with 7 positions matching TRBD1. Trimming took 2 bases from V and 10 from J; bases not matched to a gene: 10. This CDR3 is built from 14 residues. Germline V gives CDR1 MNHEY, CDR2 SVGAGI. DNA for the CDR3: TGTGCCAGCAGTTACAGGGGGCGCCAATGGGACTACACCTTC. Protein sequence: CASSYRGRQWDYTF.

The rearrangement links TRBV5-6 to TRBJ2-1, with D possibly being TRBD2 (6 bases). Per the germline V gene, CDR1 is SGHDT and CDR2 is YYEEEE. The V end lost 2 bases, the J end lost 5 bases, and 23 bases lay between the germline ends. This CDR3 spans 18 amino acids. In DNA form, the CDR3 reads TGTGCCAGCAGCTTCGGAGTCGGGACTCCTTTCCACCACAATGAGCAGTTCTTC. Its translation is CASSFGVGTPFHHNEQFF.